This TCR beta chain stems from a study of persistence of HIV-infected CD4 T cells. Worth noting for this clone: Its specificity is not known.

Lysates of CMV-infected fibroblasts at 10 ug/mL stimulated these cells. CD40L-negative CD69-negative CD45RO-high memory CD4+ T cells were sorted as populations depleted of antigen-responding cells. The V gene's germline CDR1 is SSHAT and CDR2 FNYEAQ (reference sequence). Trimming shortened V by 1 base and J by 0 bases, and 12 bases separated the two germline ends. This CDR3 contains 16 residues. The libraries were made with immunoSEQ version 4 in survey mode. Libraries were prepared by immunoSEQ multiplex PCR; TCRdb keeps only in-frame clonotypes and omits some of them. Here the sample spans approximately 35,000 clones, roughly 82% being singletons.

This specimen was CD4+ T cells sorted from PBMCs after approximately 19-hour stimulation, taken from a patient who received antiretroviral therapy. The clonotype comes from an adult man with HIV who was CMV-seropositive. V and J are TRBV7-7 and TRBJ1-2; D remains ambiguous. This chain's CDR3 is CASSLDVKIANYGYTF. CDR3 bases: TGTGCCAGCAGCTTAGATGTTAAGATAGCTAACTATGGCTACACCTTC.